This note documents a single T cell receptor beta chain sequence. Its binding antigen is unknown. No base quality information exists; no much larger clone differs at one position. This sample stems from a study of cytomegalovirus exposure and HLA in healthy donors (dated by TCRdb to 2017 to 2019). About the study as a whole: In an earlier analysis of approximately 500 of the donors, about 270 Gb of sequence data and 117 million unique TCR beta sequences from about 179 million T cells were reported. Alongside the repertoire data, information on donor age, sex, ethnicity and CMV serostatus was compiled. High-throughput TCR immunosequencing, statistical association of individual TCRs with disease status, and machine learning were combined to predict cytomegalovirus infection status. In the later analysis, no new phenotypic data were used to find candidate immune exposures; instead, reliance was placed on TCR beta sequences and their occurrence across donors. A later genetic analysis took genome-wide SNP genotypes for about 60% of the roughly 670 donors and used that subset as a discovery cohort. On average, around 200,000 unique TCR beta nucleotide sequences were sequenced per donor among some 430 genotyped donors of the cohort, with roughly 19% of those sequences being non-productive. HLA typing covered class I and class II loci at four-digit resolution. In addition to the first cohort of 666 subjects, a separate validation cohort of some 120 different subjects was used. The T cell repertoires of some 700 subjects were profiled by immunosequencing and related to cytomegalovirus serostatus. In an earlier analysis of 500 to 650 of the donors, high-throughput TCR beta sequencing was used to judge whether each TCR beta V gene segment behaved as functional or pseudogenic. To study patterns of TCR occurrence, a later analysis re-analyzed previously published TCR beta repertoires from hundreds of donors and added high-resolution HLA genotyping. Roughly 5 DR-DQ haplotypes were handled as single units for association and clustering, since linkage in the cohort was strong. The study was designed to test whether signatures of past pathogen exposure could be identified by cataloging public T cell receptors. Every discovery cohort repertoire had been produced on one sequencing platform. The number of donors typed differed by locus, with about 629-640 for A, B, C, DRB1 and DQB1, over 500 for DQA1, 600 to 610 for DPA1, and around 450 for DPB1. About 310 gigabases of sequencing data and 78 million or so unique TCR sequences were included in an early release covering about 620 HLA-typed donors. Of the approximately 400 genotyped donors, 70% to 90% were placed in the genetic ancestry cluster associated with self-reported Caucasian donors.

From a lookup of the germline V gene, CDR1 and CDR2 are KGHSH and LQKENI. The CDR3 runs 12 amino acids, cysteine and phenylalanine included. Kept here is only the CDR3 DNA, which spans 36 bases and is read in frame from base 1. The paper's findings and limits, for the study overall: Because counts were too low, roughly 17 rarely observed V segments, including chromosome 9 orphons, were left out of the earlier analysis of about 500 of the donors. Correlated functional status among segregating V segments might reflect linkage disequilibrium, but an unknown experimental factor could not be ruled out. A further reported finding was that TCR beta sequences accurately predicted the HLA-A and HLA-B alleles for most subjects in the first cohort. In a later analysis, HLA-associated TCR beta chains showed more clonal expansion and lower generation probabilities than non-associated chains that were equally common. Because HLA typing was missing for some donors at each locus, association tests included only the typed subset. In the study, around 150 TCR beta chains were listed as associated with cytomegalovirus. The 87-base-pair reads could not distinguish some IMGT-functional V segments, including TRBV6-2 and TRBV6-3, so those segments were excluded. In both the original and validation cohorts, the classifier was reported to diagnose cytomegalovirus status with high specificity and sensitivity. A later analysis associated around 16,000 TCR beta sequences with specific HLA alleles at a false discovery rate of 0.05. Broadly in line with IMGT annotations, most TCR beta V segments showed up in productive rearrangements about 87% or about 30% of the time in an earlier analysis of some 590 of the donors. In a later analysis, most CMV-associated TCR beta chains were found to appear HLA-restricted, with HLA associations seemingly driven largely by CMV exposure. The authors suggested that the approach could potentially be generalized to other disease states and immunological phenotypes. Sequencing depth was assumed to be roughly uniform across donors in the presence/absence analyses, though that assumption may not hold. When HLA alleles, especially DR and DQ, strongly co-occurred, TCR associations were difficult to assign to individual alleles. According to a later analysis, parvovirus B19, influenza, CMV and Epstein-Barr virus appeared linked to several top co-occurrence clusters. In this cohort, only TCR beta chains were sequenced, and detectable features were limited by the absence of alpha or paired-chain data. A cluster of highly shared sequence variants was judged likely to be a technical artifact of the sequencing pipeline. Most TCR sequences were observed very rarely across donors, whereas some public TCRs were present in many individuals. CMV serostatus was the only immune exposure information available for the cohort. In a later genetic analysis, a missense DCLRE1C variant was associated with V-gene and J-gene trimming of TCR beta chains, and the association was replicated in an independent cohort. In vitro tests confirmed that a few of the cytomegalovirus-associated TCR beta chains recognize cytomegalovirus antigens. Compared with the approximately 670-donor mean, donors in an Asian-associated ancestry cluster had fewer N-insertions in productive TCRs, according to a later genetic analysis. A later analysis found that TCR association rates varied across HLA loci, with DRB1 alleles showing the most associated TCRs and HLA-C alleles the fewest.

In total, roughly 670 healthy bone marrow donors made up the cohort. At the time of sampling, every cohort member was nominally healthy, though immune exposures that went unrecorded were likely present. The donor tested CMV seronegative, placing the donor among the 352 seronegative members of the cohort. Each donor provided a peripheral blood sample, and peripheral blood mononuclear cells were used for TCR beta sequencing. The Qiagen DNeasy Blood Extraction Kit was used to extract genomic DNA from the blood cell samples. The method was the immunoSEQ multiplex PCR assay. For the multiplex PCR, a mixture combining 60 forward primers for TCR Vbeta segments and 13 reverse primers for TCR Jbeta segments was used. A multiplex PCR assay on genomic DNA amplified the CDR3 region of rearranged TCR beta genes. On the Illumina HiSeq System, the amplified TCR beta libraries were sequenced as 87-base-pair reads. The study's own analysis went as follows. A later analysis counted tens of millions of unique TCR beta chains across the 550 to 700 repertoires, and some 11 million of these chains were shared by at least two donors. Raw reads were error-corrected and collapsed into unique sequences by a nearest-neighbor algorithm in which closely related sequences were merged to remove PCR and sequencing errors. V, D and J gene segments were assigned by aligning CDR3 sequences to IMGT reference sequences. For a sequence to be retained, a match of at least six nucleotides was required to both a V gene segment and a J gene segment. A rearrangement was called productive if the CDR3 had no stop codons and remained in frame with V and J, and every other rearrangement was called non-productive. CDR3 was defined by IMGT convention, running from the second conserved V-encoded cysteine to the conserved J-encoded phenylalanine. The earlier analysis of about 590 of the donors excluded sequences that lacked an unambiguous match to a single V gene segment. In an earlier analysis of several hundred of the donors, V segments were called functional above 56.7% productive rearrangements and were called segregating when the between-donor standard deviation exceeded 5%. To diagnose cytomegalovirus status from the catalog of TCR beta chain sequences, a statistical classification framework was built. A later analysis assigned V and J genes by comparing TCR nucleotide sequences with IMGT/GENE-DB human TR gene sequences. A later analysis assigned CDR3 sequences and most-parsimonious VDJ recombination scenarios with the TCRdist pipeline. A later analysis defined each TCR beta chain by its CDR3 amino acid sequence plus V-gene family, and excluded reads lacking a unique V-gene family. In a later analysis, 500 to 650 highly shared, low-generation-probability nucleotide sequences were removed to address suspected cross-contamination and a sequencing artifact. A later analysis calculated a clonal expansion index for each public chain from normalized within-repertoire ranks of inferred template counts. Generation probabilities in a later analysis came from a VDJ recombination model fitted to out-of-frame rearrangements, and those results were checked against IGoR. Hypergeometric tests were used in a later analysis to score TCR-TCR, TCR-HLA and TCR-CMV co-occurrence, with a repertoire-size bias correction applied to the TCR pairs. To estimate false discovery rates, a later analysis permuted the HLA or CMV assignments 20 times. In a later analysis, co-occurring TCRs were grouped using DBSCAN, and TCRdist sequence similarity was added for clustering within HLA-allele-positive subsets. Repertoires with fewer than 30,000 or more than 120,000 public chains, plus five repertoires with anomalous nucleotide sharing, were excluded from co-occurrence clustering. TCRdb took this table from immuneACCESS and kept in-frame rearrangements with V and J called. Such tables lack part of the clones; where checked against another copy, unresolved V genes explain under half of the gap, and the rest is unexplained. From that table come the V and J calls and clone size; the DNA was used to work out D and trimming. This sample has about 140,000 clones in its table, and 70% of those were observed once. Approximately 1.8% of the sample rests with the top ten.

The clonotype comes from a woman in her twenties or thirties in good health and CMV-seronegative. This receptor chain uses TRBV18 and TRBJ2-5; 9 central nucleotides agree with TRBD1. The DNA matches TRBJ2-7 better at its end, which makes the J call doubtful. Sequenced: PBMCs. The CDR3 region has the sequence CASSGQGHEQYF. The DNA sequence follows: TGTGCCAGCTCAGGACAGGGGCACGAGCAGTACTTC.